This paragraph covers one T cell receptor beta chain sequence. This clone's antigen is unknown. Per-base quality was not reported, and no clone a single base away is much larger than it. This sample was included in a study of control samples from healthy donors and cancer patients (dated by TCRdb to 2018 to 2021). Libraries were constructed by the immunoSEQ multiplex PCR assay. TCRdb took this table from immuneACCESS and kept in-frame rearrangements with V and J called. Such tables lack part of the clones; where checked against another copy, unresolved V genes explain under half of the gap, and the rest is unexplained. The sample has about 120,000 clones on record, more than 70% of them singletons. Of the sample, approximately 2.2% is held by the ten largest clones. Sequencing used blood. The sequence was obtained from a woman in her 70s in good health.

The DNA is as follows: TGTGCCAGCAGTGAAACTCAGACAGGGATCGGTTCACCCCTCCACTTT. It translates to CASSETQTGIGSPLHF. The V and J segments used are TRBV2 and TRBJ1-6; TRBD1 fits 7 bases in the junction. Unmatched junction bases come to 10, with V trimmed by 2 bases and J by 9 bases. CDR1 SNHLY and CDR2 FYNNEI were looked up in the germline V gene. Taken from cysteine to phenylalanine, the CDR3 has 16 residues. Kept here is only the CDR3 DNA, which spans 48 bases and is read in frame from base 1.